The 12 T cell receptor beta chains in this list originate from one sample, sequenced in a study of response to subunit inactivated influenza vaccine. Using its own MiXCR run on the RT-PCR reads, TCRdb lists one record per CDR3 protein. The profile shows about 160,000 distinct CDR3 sequences, roughly 10% of them singletons. The material sequenced was CD8+ T cells sorted from PBMCs, taken roughly 24 months after vaccination. These TCRs come from a man aged 50 to 75 who received an inactivated influenza vaccine.

The chain carries TRBV9 and TRBJ2-2; D is ambiguous. Germline V gene lookup returns CDR1 SGDLS and CDR2 YYNGEE. This CDR3 contains 17 residues. Trimming took 0 bases from V and 5 from J, leaving 17 bases between them. The CDR3 loop reads CASSVARGSPSTGELFF. CDR3 nucleotide sequence: TGTGCCAGCAGCGTAGCTAGAGGTTCCCCTTCAACCGGGGAGCTGTTTTTT.

This chain uses TRBV21-1 with TRBJ2-4; the tabulated D call, TRBD2, remains unverified against the DNA. TRBV21-1 is a recognized pseudogene. The CDR3 extends over 16 amino acids. The CDR3 here is CASTHSARGPKNIQYF. CDR3 DNA sequence: TGTGCCAGCACCCATAGTGCCCGGGGCCCTAAAAACATTCAGTACTTC.

The chain has TRBV24-1 and TRBJ2-5, with 8 bases that match TRBD2. J lost 0 bases, V lost 2 bases, and 7 bases had no gene match. The CDR3 has 17 residues. Germline V gene data show CDR1 as KGHDR and CDR2 as SFDVKD. The CDR3 sequence is CATSDSLLAGNQETQYF. CDR3 coding DNA: TGTGCCACCAGTGATTCGTTGCTAGCGGGCAACCAAGAGACCCAGTACTTC.

This clonotype has a handful of counts. The chain joins TRBV7-9 to TRBJ2-7; unclear D gene. V dropped 1 base and J dropped 0 bases, with 7 bases sitting between them. The CDR3 is made up of 14 amino acids. From germline, CDR1 is SEHNR and CDR2 FQNEAQ (reference sequence). The CDR3 coding sequence is TGTGCCAGCAGCTTAGGTTACAACTCCTACGAGCAGTACTTC. The encoded protein is CASSLGYNSYEQYF.

This clonotype has only a few counts. The chain is built from TRBV6-5 and TRBJ2-3, with D perhaps TRBD1 (6 bases). This CDR3 is 17 amino acids long. The germline V gene encodes CDR1 MNHEY and CDR2 SVGAGI. Trimming removed 0 bases at V and 0 bases at J, with 13 bases between. For the CDR3, the DNA is TGTGCCAGCAGTTACTCCGGACAGCGACAAAGCACAGATACGCAGTATTTT. It is translated as CASSYSGQRQSTDTQYF.

J is TRBJ1-2 and V is TRBV10-3; D is unclear. The CDR3 extends over 16 amino acids. With 5 bases removed from V and 2 bases from J, the gap between germline ends came to 18 bases. Germline-derived CDR1 and CDR2 are ENHRY and SYGVKD. The CDR3 DNA sequence: TGTGCCATCAGTTATCTAGGTTCACGGTTAAACTATGGCTACACCTTC. This encodes CAISYLGSRLNYGYTF.

This clonotype was detected only a few times. The V call is TRBV27, the J call TRBJ1-2; weak D call: TRBD1 (6 bases). The V gene's germline CDR1 is MNHEY and CDR2 SMNVEV (reference sequence). The CDR3 has 14 residues. V lost 2 bases and J lost 8, with 15 bases in between. The CDR3 spells CASSLLSGASGYTF. The CDR3 nucleotides read TGTGCCAGCAGTTTACTGTCGGGGGCTTCCGGCTACACCTTC.

This clonotype was counted ten times or more. This chain joins TRBV10-3 and TRBJ2-3; TRBD2 matches 13 bases. CDR1 is ENHRY, CDR2 SYGVKD, per germline. The junction had 5 bases not matched to a gene; V was cut back by 6 bases and J by 2 bases. This CDR3 spans 16 amino acids. The CDR3 DNA follows: TGTGCCATCAGCGGACTAGCGGGGGATCTCACAGATACGCAGTATTTT. This sequence encodes CAISGLAGDLTDTQYF.

V is TRBV20-1 and J is TRBJ2-2; D not resolved. The V gene's germline CDR1 is DFQATT and CDR2 SNEGSKA (reference sequence). Trimming cost V 0 bases and J 4 bases, with 15 bases left between them. This CDR3 is 16 amino acids long. The chain's CDR3 is CSARDWASRATGELFF. DNA of the CDR3: TGCAGTGCTAGAGATTGGGCTAGTAGAGCCACCGGGGAGCTGTTTTTT.

This clonotype has more than one count but fewer than ten. This chain joins TRBV27 and TRBJ2-7; D is possibly TRBD2 (6 bases). This CDR3 is 14 amino acids long. CDR1 is MNHEY and CDR2 is SMNVEV in the germline V gene (reference sequence). The V end lost 5 bases, the J end lost 3 bases, and 14 bases lay between the germline ends. The CDR3 DNA reads as TGTGCCAGCAGTCCCCGCTCCGGGGGCTACGAGCAGTACTTC. Amino acids: CASSPRSGGYEQYF.

The J gene is TRBJ2-7, the V gene TRBV6-1; TRBD2 might be the D (6 bases). Germline assignment: CDR1 MNHNS and CDR2 SASEGT. The CDR3 covers 15 residues. V was shortened by 8 bases and J by 0 bases, with 17 bases between the two germline ends. DNA of the CDR3: TGTGCCAGCCGAGCTGGGCGGGGCAGCTCCTACGAGCAGTACTTC. Its protein product is CASRAGRGSSYEQYF.

A word on this clonotype: One end of the junction varies from germline; a read error may be responsible. The V call is TRBV20-1, the J call TRBJ2-2, with 14 nucleotides matching TRBD2. The length of the CDR3 is 16 residues. Germline CDR1 DFQATT, CDR2 SNEGSKA (reference sequence). In DNA form, the CDR3 reads TGCAGTGCTAAGACTAGCGGGAGGGCCATGACCGGGGAGCTGCTTTTT. Translating gives CSAKTSGRAMTGELLF.